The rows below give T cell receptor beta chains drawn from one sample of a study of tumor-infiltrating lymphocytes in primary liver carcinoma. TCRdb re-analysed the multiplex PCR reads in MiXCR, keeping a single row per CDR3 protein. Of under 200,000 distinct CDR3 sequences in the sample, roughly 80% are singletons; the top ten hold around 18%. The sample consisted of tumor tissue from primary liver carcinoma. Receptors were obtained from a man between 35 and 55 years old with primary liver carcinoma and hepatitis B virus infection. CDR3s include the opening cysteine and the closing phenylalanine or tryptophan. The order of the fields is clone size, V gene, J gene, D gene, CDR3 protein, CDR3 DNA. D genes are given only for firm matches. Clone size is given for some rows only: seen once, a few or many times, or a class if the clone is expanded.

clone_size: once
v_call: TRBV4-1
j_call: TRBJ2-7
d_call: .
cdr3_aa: CASSSLGGKGYEQYF
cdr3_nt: TGCGCCAGCAGCTCCTTAGGAGGGAAGGGTTATGAGCAGTACTTC

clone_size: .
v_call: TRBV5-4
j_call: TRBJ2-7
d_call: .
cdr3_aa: CASNSETGARGEQYF
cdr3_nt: TGTGCCAGCAACTCCGAGACAGGCGCGAGAGGCGAGCAGTACTTC

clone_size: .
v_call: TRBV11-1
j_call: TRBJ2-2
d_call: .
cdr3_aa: CASGFWETGELFF
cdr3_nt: TGTGCCAGCGGCTTTTGGGAGACCGGGGAGTTGTTTTTT

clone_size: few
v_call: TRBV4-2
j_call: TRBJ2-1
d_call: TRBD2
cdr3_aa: CTSSQDIAGGLAGGSPQFF
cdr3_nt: TGTACCAGCAGCCAAGATATAGCGGGTGGACTAGCGGGAGGGAGCCCGCAGTTCTTC

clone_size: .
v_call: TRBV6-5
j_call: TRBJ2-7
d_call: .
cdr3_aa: CASSRAPGIGRYEQYF
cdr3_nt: TGTGCCAGCAGTCGCGCTCCAGGGATTGGTCGATACGAGCAGTACTTC

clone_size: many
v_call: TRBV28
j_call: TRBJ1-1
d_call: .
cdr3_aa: CASSPPGTGTEAFF
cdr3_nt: TGTGCCAGCAGTCCACCGGGAACGGGGACTGAAGCTTTCTTT

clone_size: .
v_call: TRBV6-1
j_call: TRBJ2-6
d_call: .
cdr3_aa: CTSTAGMGANVVTF
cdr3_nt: TGTACCAGCACGGCGGGGATGGGGGCCAACGTCGTGACTTTC

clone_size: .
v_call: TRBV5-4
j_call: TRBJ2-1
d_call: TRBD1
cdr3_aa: CANSLGDSNEQFF
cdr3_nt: TGTGCCAATAGCTTAGGGGACAGCAATGAGCAGTTCTTC

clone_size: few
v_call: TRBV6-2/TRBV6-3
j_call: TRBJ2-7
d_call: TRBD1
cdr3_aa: CTSSLRDRAHEQYF
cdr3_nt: TGTACCAGTAGTCTCCGGGACAGGGCCCACGAGCAGTACTTC

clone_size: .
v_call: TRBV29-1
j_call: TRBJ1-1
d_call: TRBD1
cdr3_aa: CSVAGGDLNTEAFF
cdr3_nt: TGCAGCGTTGCAGGGGGGGACCTGAACACTGAAGCTTTCTTT

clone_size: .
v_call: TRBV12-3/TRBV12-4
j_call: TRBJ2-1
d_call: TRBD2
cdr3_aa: CASIRREGRSYNEQFF
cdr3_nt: TGTGCCAGCATTCGGAGGGAGGGGCGCTCATACAATGAGCAGTTCTTC

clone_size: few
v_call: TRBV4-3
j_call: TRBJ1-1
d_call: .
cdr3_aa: CASNQGGNTEAFF
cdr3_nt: TGCGCCAGCAACCAAGGGGGGAACACTGAGGCTTTCTTT

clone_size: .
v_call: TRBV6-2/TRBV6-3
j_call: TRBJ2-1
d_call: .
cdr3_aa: CTSSPLNGAYNEQFF
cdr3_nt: TGTACCAGCAGTCCCCTGAACGGAGCTTACAATGAGCAGTTCTTC

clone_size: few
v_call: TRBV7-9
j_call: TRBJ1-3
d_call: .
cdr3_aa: CVSSLQGNTIYF
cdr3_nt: TGTGTCAGCAGCTTGCAGGGAAACACCATATATTTT

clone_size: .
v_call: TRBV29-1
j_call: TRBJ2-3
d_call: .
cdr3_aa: CSVDRGTHTEYF
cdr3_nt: TGCAGCGTTGATAGGGGGACACATACGGAGTATTTT

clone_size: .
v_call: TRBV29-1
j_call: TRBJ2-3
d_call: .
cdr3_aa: CNVGTGVYDTQYF
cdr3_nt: TGCAACGTTGGCACGGGAGTGTACGATACGCAGTATTTT

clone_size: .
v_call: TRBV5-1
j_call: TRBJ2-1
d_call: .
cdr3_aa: CVSSRSGWGYKEQFF
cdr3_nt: TGCGTCAGCAGCCGAAGCGGGTGGGGATACAAAGAGCAGTTCTTC

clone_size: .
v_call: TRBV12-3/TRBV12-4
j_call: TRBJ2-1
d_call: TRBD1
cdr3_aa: CVSSFSDRGEQFF
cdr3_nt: TGTGTCAGCAGTTTCTCCGACAGGGGAGAGCAGTTCTTC

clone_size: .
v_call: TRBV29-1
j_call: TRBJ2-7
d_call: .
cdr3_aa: CSVEDPEGSVYEQYF
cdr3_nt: TGCAGCGTTGAAGATCCAGAAGGGAGCGTCTACGAGCAGTACTTC

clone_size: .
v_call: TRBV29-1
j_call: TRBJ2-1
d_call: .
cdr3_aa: CSVARRISYKEQFF
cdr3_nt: TGCAGCGTTGCTCGCCGGATCTCCTACAAAGAGCAGTTCTTC

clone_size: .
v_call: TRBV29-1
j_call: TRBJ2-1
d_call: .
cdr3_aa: CSVDGSSERAWEQFF
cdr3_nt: TGCAGCGTTGACGGGTCTAGCGAGAGGGCATGGGAGCAGTTCTTC

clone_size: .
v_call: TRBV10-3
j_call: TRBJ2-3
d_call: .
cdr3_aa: CACGNEIDMQYF
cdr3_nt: TGTGCATGTGGTAATGAGATAGATATGCAGTATTTT

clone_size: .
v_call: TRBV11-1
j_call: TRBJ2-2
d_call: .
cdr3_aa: CASSLSVIGTGELFF
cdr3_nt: TGTGCCAGCAGCTTAAGCGTGATTGGAACCGGGGAGTTGTTTTTT

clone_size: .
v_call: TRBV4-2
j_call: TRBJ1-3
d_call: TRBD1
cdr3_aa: CTSSQGRDRGLTLSGNTIYF
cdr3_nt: TGTACCAGCAGCCAAGGCCGTGACAGGGGGCTCACTCTCTCTGGAAACACCATATATTTT

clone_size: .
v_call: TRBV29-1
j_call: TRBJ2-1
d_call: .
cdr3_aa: CGVDAGVRVDEQFF
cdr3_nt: TGCGGCGTTGATGCCGGGGTAAGGGTGGATGAGCAGTTCTTC

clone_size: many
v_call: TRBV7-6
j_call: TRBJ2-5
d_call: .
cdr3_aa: CASSLAGVSVAQYF
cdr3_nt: TGTGCCAGCAGCTTAGCAGGTGTCTCGGTGGCCCAGTACTTC

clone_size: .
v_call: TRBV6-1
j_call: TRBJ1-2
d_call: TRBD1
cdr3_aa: CASSEAMGQGRGYTF
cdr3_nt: TGTGCCAGCAGTGAAGCCATGGGACAGGGACGCGGCTACACCTTC

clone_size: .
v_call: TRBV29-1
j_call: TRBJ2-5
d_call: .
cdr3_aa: CGLEEGGQETQYF
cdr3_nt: TGCGGTCTTGAAGAGGGGGGCCAAGAGACCCAGTACTTC

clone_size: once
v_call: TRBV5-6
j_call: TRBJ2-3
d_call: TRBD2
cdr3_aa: CARSLPAGREGRTDTQYF
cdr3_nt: TGTGCCAGGAGCTTGCCAGCAGGGCGGGAGGGCCGTACAGATACGCAGTATTTT

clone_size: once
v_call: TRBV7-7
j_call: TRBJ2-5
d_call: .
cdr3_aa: CASSLVVGQETQYF
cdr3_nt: TGTGCCAGCAGCTTAGTGGTCGGTCAAGAGACCCAGTACTTC

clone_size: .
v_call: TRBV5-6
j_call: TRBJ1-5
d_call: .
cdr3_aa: CISSILGRGDQPQHF
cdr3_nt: TGTATCAGCAGCATCTTGGGCAGGGGCGATCAGCCCCAGCATTTT

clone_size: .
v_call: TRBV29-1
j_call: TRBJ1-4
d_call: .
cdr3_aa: CSVGGGRGGKLFF
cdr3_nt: TGCAGCGTGGGGGGAGGGAGAGGAGGAAAACTGTTTTTT

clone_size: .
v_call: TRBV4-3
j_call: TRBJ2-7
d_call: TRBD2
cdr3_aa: CASSLDRAGGYEQYF
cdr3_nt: TGTGCCAGCAGCCTCGATCGAGCGGGAGGCTACGAGCAGTACTTC

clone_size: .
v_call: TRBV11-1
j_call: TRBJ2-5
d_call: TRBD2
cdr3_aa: CASRTGTSGSGDTQYF
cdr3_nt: TGTGCCAGCAGGACAGGGACTAGCGGGAGCGGGGATACTCAGTACTTC

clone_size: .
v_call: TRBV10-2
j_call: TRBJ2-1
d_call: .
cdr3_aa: CTSSESTRSQGF
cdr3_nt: TGCACCAGCAGTGAGTCGACTCGGAGTCAGGGCTTC

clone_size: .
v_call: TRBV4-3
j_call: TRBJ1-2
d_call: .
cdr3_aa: CVSSQSSGGSYGYTF
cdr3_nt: TGCGTCAGCAGCCAAAGTTCCGGGGGATCCTATGGTTACACCTTC

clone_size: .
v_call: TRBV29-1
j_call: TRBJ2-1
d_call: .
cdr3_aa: CSVEDIGEQFF
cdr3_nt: TGTAGCGTTGAAGATATAGGTGAGCAGTTCTTC

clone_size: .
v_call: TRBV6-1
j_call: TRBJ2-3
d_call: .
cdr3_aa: CGSSENFQVIDKQYF
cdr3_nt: TGTGGCAGCAGTGAAAACTTCCAAGTCATAGATAAGCAGTATTTT

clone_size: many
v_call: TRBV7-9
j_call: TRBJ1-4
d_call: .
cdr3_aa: CASSLAGQNEKLFF
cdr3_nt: TGTGCCAGCAGCTTAGCTGGCCAGAATGAAAAACTGTTTTTT

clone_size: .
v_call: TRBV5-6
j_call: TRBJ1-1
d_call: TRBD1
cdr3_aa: CSSSARQGRIEAFF
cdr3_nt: TGTTCCAGCAGCGCACGACAGGGGCGGATTGAAGCTTTCTTT

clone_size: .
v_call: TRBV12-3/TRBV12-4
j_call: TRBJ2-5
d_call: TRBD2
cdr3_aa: CVSSLAGVETKYF
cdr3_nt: TGTGTCAGCAGTTTAGCGGGGGTAGAGACCAAATACTTC

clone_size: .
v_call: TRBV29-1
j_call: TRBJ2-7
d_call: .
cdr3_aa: CSVDTGYLDEQYF
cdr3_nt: TGCAGCGTCGATACAGGGTATCTCGATGAACAGTACTTC

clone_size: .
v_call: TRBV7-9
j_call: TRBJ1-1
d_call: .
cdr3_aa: CTSSLGQLRPRPNTEAFF
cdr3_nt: TGTACCAGCAGCTTAGGCCAACTCCGTCCGAGACCGAACACTGAAGCTTTCTTT

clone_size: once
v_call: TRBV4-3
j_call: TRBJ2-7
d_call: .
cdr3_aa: CASSQDRSEFHNEQYF
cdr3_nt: TGCGCCAGTAGCCAAGATAGGAGCGAGTTTCACAATGAGCAGTACTTC

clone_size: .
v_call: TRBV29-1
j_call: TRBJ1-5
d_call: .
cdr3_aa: CIVVGQINQSQHF
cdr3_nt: TGCATCGTTGTCGGACAGATCAATCAGTCCCAACATTTT

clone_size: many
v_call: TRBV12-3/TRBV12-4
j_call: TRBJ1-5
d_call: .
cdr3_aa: CASSSDLSPQHF
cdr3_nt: TGTGCCAGCAGTTCAGATTTGTCGCCCCAGCATTTT

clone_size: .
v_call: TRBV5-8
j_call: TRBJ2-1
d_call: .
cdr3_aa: CASSWGQAAQFF
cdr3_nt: TGTGCGAGCAGCTGGGGCCAGGCGGCCCAGTTCTTC